This T cell receptor beta chain was obtained from a study of CD8+ T cells in alopecia areata. The ends lost 6 bases at V and 9 bases at J; junction bases unmatched: 11. The germline gives CDR1 MNHNS, CDR2 SASEGT. The CDR3 covers 15 residues. Reverse transcription of extracted RNA yielded cDNA, which provided the sequencing template. Repertoires were generated with immunoSEQ multiplex PCR, while TCRdb's copy carries only in-frame clones and drops some. Among some 170,000 clones listed, 67% were seen once. This sequence originates from a human donor with alopecia areata. The chain combines TRBV6-1 with TRBJ1-5; 10 bases are shared with TRBD1. Sample: CD8+ T cells sorted from blood, taken at week 0. CDR3 residues: CASRDGTGARRPQHF. The CDR3 DNA sequence: TGTGCCAGCAGGGACGGGACAGGGGCCCGAAGGCCCCAGCATTTT.